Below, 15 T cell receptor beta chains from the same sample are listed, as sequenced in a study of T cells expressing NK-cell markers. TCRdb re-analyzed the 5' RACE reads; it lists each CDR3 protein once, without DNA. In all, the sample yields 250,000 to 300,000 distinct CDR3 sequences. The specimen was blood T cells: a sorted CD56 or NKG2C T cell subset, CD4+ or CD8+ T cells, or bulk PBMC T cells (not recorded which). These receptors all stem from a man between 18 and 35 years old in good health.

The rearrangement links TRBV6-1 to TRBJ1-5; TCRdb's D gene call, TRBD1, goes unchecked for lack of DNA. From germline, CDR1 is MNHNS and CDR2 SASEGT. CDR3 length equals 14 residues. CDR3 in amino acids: CASSEFWGFQPQHF.

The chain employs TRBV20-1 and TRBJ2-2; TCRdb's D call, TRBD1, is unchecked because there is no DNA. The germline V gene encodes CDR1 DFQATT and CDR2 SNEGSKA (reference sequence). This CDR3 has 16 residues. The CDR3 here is CSANPDRPGGTGELFF.

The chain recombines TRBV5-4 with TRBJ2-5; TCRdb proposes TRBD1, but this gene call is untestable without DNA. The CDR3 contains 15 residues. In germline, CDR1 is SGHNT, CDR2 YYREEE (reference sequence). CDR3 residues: CASSSQGAVKETQYF.

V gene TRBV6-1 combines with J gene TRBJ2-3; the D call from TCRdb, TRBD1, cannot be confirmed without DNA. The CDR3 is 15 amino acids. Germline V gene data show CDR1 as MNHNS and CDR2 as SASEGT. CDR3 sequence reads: CASRGQALVADTQYF.

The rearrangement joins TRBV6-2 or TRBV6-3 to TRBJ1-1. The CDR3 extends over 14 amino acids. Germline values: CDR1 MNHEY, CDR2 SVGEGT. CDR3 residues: CASSYPAMNTEAFF.

CDR3 region: CASSLVGSLAQRELFF. The chain joins TRBV7-2 to TRBJ2-2; the TCRdb call, TRBD2, lacks DNA for checking. The CDR3 is 16 residues long. In germline, CDR1 is SGHTA, CDR2 FQGNSA.

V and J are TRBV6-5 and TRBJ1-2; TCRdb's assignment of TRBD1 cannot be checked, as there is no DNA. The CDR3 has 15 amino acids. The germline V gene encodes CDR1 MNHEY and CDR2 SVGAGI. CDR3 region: CASSYGGGAAVGYTF.

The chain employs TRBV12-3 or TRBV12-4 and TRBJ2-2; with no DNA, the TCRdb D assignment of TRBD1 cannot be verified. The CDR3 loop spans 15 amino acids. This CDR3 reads CASRPRDIPTGELFF.

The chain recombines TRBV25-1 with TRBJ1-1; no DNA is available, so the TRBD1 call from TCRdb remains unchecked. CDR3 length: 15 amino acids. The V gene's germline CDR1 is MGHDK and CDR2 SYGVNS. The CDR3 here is CATIPRGHANTEAFF. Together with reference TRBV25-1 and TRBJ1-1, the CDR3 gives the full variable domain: EADIYQTPRYLVIGTGKKITLECSQTMGHDKMYWYQQDPGMELHLIHYSYGVNSTEKGDLSSESTVSRIRTEHFPLTLESARPSHTSQYLCATIPRGHANTEAFFGQGTRLTVV.

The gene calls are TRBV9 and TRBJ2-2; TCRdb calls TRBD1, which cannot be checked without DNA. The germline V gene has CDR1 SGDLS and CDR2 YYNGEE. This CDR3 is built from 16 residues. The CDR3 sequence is CASSAHTGGASGELFF.

The chain's CDR3 is CASKSSSPRYTQYF. The V call is TRBV6-2 or TRBV6-3, the J call TRBJ2-3; TCRdb lists TRBD2, though no DNA is available to test this call. Germline CDR1 and CDR2: MNHEY and SVGEGT. The CDR3 loop spans 14 amino acids.

The CDR3 reads CASSRQAGGEETQYF. The chain links TRBV4-2 to TRBJ2-5; TCRdb designates TRBD2, a call that cannot be tested without DNA. Germline V CDR1 and CDR2: LGHNA, YNFKEQ. The CDR3 is made up of 15 amino acids.

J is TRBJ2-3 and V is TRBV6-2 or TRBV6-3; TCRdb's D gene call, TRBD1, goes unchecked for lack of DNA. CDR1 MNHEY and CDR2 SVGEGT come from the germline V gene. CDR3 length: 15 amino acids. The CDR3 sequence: CASSPRGPGADTQYF.

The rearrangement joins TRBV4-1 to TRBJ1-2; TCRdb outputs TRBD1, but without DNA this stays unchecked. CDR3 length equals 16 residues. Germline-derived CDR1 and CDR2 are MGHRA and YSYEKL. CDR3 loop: CASSQVTGARNYGYTF.

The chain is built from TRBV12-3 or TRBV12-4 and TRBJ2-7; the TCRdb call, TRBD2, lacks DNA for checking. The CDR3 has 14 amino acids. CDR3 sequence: CASSSGLAGVEQYF.